The clone carrying this T cell receptor (beta chain) was seen a handful of times. This table comes from immunoSEQ multiplex PCR, and its TCRdb copy is limited to in-frame clones, with some not included. This sample yields hundreds of thousands of clones, of which about 82% are seen a single time; roughly 5.2% belongs to the top ten. This record belongs to a study of blood T cell repertoires in COVID-19. Whole-study context: Italy, Spain and the United States were the sources of the convalescent and acute COVID-19 samples.

Seattle-derived patients entered the study during active infection and were followed longitudinally. Germline V gives CDR1 SGHRS, CDR2 YFSETQ. The V and J ends lost 0 bases and 4 bases respectively, with 14 bases between them. The CDR3 length is 16 residues. J is TRBJ1-3 and V is TRBV5-1; weak D call: TRBD1 (5 bases). The specimen sequenced was peripheral blood. This receptor was obtained from a woman aged 80 or older with COVID-19, enrolled during active disease. This chain's CDR3 is CASSLAPQGTGNTIYF. The CDR3, as DNA: TGCGCCAGCAGCTTGGCCCCTCAGGGTACCGGAAACACCATATATTTT.